A single sample is the source of the 13 T cell receptor beta chains below, sequenced in a study of cytomegalovirus exposure and HLA in healthy donors (dated by TCRdb to the late 2010s). Libraries came from the immunoSEQ multiplex PCR assay. A mixture of 60 forward primers for TCR Vbeta segments and 13 reverse primers for TCR Jbeta segments was used in the multiplex PCR. TCRdb holds this immuneACCESS table with in-frame rearrangements only. Some clones are missing; in checked studies, unresolved V genes explain under half, and the rest has no known cause. The sample's records list some 55,000 clones. The ten largest make up 6.5% to 8% of the sample. Sequencing input: PBMCs. These receptors all come from a woman in her 40s in good health and CMV-seronegative.

The rearrangement joins TRBV6-1 to TRBJ1-2; the D is unclear. The CDR3 is made up of 14 amino acids. CDR1 and CDR2 from the germline V gene are MNHNS and SASEGT. V dropped 1 base and J dropped 6 bases, with 12 bases sitting between them. The CDR3 DNA follows: TGTGCCAGCAGTGAAGTCTCCGTCGTAGATGGCTACACCTTC. Translated: CASSEVSVVDGYTF.

The chain links TRBV6-1 to TRBJ2-7; possibly TRBD2 for D (5 bases). The V end lost 1 base, the J end lost 12 bases, and 10 bases lay between the germline ends. The CDR3 is made up of 11 amino acids. Looked up from germline, CDR1 is MNHNS and CDR2 is SASEGT. The CDR3 loop reads CASSEETIPYF. In nucleotides, the CDR3 is TGTGCCAGCAGTGAAGAGACTATTCCGTACTTC.

The rearrangement uses TRBV9 and TRBJ2-5; weak D call: TRBD1 (6 bases). The CDR3 is 15 residues long. Trimming removed 0 bases from V and 0 bases from J, with 9 bases in between. CDR1 and CDR2 (germline): SGDLS, YYNGEE. CDR3 DNA: TGTGCCAGCAGCGTAGGAGGGACAAACCAAGAGACCCAGTACTTC. It specifies CASSVGGTNQETQYF.

V usage is TRBV5-8 and J usage is TRBJ1-5; D unclear. From germline, CDR1 is SGHTS and CDR2 YDEGEE. CDR3 length: 14 amino acids. Trimming pared 0 bases from V and 4 bases from J, leaving 8 bases between. The CDR3 loop is CASSLGQLNQPQHF. As DNA, the CDR3 is TGTGCCAGCAGCTTGGGACAACTTAATCAGCCCCAGCATTTT.

The chain links TRBV4-2 to TRBJ2-5, with 7 nucleotides matching TRBD2. Germline CDR1 and CDR2: LGHNA and YNFKEQ. V lost 1 base and J lost 5; bases outside the gene matches: 7. The CDR3 spans 15 residues. In nucleotides, the CDR3 is TGTGCCAGCAGCCAAGGGGGGACCGGGGGGGAGACCCAGTACTTC. It yields the protein CASSQGGTGGETQYF.

The chain recombines TRBV29-1 with TRBJ2-3; 7 nucleotides align to TRBD1. J gave up 4 bases and V 5 bases, and 9 bases lay outside the gene matches. This CDR3 is 14 amino acids long. Germline CDR1 SQVTM, CDR2 ANQGSEA. Here the CDR3 reads CSVSGQLVSDTQYF. The CDR3 DNA sequence: TGCAGCGTTTCGGGACAGCTAGTATCAGATACGCAGTATTTT.

The rearrangement links TRBV7-2 to TRBJ2-2, with TRBD1 matching 10 bases. Germline V gene lookup returns CDR1 SGHTA and CDR2 FQGNSA. The V gene end was trimmed by 5 bases and the J gene end by 6 bases; junction bases not matched to a gene: 6. The CDR3 length is 15 residues. CDR3 sequence (DNA): TGTGCCAGCAGCCCTAGACAGGGGGCGGCCGGGGAGCTGTTTTTT. It specifies CASSPRQGAAGELFF.

The rearrangement uses TRBV5-6 and TRBJ1-2, with 8 bases matching TRBD1. This CDR3 has 15 residues. V was clipped by 4 bases and J by 2 bases; unmatched bases: 7. The germline gives CDR1 SGHDT, CDR2 YYEEEE. The CDR3, as DNA: TGTGCCAGCAGCAATACAGGGGGGGAAAACTATGGCTACACCTTC. It translates to CASSNTGGENYGYTF.

This chain uses TRBV4-2 with TRBJ2-7, with D possibly TRBD1 on 5 matching bases. CDR1 is LGHNA, CDR2 YNFKEQ, per germline. The CDR3 has 13 residues. V was pared by 3 bases and J by 0 bases, with 6 bases between. The CDR3 region is CASSQDISYEQYF. The CDR3 DNA sequence: TGTGCCAGCAGCCAGGACATCTCCTACGAGCAGTACTTC.

This chain joins TRBV16 and TRBJ2-3; TRBD2 matches at 8 bases. This CDR3 comprises 16 residues. CDR1 and CDR2 from the germline V gene are KGHSY and FQNENV. V was pared by 4 bases and J by 5 bases, with 11 bases of the junction left unmatched. CDR3 region: CASSPERGKAGDTQYF. The CDR3 DNA is TGTGCCAGCAGCCCAGAGCGGGGGAAAGCAGGAGATACGCAGTATTTT. Complete variable domain (other parts from reference TRBV16 and TRBJ2-3): GEEVAQTPKHLVRGEGQKAKLYCAPIKGHSYVFWYQQVLKNEFKFLISFQNENVFDETGMPKERFSAKCLPNSPCSLEIQATKLEDSAVYFCASSPERGKAGDTQYFGPGTRLTVL.

V and J are TRBV5-1 and TRBJ1-2, with D perhaps matching TRBD1 (6 bases). Germline V gene data show CDR1 as SGHRS and CDR2 as YFSETQ. Trimming removed 4 bases at V and 8 bases at J, with 18 bases between. The CDR3 length is 14 residues. This CDR3 is CASSPGQQLGGYTF. CDR3 DNA: TGCGCCAGCAGCCCGGGACAACAATTGGGAGGCTACACCTTC. Filled out from reference TRBV5-1 and TRBJ1-2, the complete variable domain reads KAGVTQTPRYLIKTRGQQVTLSCSPISGHRSVSWYQQTPGQGLQFLFEYFSETQRNKGNFPGRFSGRQFSNSRSEMNVSTLELGDSALYLCASSPGQQLGGYTFGSGTRLTVV.

The J gene is TRBJ2-5, the V gene TRBV30, with a possible D match to TRBD2 (6 bases). Between the trimmed V and J ends, which lost 3 bases and 7 bases, there was a span of 21 bases. The CDR3 consists of 15 residues. The germline CDR1 and CDR2 sequences are GTSNPN and SVGIG (reference sequence). CDR3 sequence (DNA): TGTGCCTGGAGGGGAAATAGCGGCTACGATGGGACCCAGTACTTC. Encoded protein: CAWRGNSGYDGTQYF. Combining the CDR3 with reference TRBV30 and TRBJ2-5 gives the whole variable domain SQTIHQWPATLVQPVGSPLSLECTVEGTSNPNLYWYRQAAGRGLQLLFYSVGIGQISSEVPQNLSASRPQDRQFILSSKKLLLSDSGFYLCAWRGNSGYDGTQYFGPGTRLLVL.

The genes are TRBV30 and TRBJ2-1, with TRBD2 as a possible D gene (5 bases). Between the trimmed V and J ends, which lost 2 bases and 12 bases, there was a span of 17 bases. CDR3 length: 13 residues. Germline V lookup: CDR1 GTSNPN, CDR2 SVGIG (reference sequence). The chain's CDR3 is CAWSSLPLRVQFF. CDR3 coding DNA: TGTGCCTGGAGTAGCCTCCCCTTGAGGGTGCAGTTCTTC.